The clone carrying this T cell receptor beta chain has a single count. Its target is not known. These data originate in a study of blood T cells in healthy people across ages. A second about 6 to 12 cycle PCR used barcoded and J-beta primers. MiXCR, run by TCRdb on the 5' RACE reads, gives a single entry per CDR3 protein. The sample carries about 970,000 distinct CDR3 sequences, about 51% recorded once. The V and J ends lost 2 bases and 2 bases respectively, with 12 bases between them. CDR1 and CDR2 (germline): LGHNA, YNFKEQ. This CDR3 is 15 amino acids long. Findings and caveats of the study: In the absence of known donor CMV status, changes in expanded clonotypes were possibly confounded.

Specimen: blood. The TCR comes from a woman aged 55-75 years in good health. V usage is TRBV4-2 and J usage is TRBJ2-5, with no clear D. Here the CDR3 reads CASSQRPTDQETQYF. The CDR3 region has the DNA TGTGCCAGCAGCCAAAGACCGACGGATCAAGAGACCCAGTACTTC.